The source of this T cell receptor beta chain is a study of CD8+ T cells in alopecia areata. Study overall: Oral tofacitinib (5 to 10 mg twice daily) was administered to treated patients.

RNA was extracted and reverse transcribed into cDNA as the sequencing template. Clones were read by immunoSEQ multiplex PCR, and TCRdb kept only the in-frame ones, dropping some. The sample shows hundreds of thousands of clones, roughly 60% of them seen only once. Treatment meaning: oral pan-JAK inhibitor, 5-10 mg twice daily. This sequence originates from a human donor with alopecia areata. The starting material was CD4+ T cells sorted from blood, obtained at week 24, from a patient treated with tofacitinib.

As DNA, the CDR3 is TGCAGCGTTGTTGAACAGGGCAGCTACGAGCAGTACTTC. Amino acids: CSVVEQGSYEQYF. This chain uses TRBV29-1 with TRBJ2-7; D might be TRBD1 (6 bases). This CDR3 spans 13 amino acids. CDR1 is SQVTM, CDR2 ANQGSEA, per germline. V lost 4 bases and J lost 3, with 13 bases in between.